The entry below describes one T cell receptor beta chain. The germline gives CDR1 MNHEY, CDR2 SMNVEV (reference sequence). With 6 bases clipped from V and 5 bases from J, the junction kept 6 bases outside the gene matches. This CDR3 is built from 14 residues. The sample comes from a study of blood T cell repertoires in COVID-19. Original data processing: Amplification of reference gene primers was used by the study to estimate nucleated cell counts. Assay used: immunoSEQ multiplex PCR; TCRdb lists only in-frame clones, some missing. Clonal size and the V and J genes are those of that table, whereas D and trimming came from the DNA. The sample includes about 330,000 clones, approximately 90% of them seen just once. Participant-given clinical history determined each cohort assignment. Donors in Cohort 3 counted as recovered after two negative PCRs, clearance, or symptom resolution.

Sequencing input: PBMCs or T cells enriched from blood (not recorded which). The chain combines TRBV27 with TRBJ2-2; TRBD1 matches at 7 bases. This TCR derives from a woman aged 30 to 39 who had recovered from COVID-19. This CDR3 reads CASSYRGWTGELFF. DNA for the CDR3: TGTGCCAGCAGCTACAGGGGTTGGACCGGGGAGCTGTTTTTT.